The 2 T cell receptor beta chains below all came from one sample that was sequenced in a study of PD-1 blockade in mismatch repair-deficient tumors. Assay: immunoSEQ multiplex PCR; the TCRdb copy retains only in-frame clones and omits some. The repertoire holds roughly 50,000 clones, with roughly three quarters as singletons. Sequencing used peripheral blood, obtained 4 weeks after starting pembrolizumab. The source is an adult with mismatch repair-deficient cancer.

A note on this clone: Distinct nucleotide sequences in the sample also encode this CDR3. The rearrangement links TRBV7-9 to TRBJ2-7, with D perhaps being TRBD1 or TRBD2 (7 bases each). The CDR3 runs 16 residues. Trimming stripped 5 bases from V and 0 bases from J, with 17 bases between. Germline CDR1 and CDR2: SEHNR and FQNEAQ (reference sequence). The CDR3 coding sequence is TGTGCCAGCAGCCCAGGGGGGGGTGCGAGCTCCTACGAGCAGTACTTC. The encoded protein is CASSPGGGASSYEQYF.

In this sample, this clone turned up once. This chain connects TRBV5-6 to TRBJ2-7; 7 bases are shared with TRBD2. Germline lookup yields CDR1 SGHDT and CDR2 YYEEEE. There are 15 residues in the CDR3. V lost 3 bases, J lost 3 bases, and 9 bases stayed unmatched. CDR3 nucleotide sequence: TGTGCCAGCAGCTCCCGGGAGGTTGGAAACTACGAGCAGTACTTC. This gives the protein CASSSREVGNYEQYF.